This TCR beta chain was sequenced during a study of Graves' ophthalmopathy and Graves' hyperthyroidism. In its sample, this clonotype was seen many times. The sequenced template was RNA, covering the TCR beta CDR3 region. First-round RT-PCR with HTBI primers preceded a second-round multiplex PCR. TCRdb analysed the multiplex PCR reads with MiXCR anew, one entry per CDR3 protein. The table has about 180,000 distinct CDR3 sequences, around two fifths seen once. Germline V gives CDR1 SGHTA, CDR2 FQGNSA. The CDR3 runs 14 residues. Trimming took off 0 bases at V and 3 bases at J, with 8 bases between the two ends.

The sample comprised peripheral blood. This receptor was taken from a woman between 35 and 50 years old with Graves' ophthalmopathy. This chain links TRBV7-2 with TRBJ2-5; the D is unclear. CDR3 DNA sequence: TGTGCCAGCAGCTTAGCGGGCGGAAAAGAGACCCAGTACTTC. Translated, it gives CASSLAGGKETQYF.